These 27 T cell receptor beta chains originate from one sample sequenced in a study of spatial heterogeneity in lung cancer. Time point described: sample taken at primary tumor resection. Tumor, nontumor lung or frozen PBMC supplied whole RNA, sequenced without sorting. A single record per CDR3 protein comes from TCRdb applying MiXCR to the 5' RACE reads. The sample has roughly 4,100 distinct CDR3 sequences, more than 15% seen once; the top ten hold around 71%. The specimen was PBMCs, collected at surgery. The origin of the receptors is a male donor with early-stage non-small cell lung cancer.

This clonotype was counted at least ten times. The chain employs TRBV20-1 and TRBJ1-6, with D tentatively TRBD1 (6 bases). Germline V lookup: CDR1 DFQATT, CDR2 SNEGSKA (reference sequence). CDR3 length equals 16 residues. Trimming pared 6 bases from V and 0 bases from J, leaving 15 bases between. The CDR3 DNA reads as TGCAGTGCCGGCAGGGGCTCAAGCTCCTATAATTCACCCCTCCACTTT. Its protein is CSAGRGSSSYNSPLHF.

This clonotype showed up many times. This chain links TRBV5-1 with TRBJ2-1; 13 bases are shared with TRBD2. The CDR3 runs 15 residues. V shed 3 bases and J 8 bases; nucleotides not matched to a gene: 5. Germline CDR1 reads SGHRS; CDR2 reads YFSETQ. CDR3 bases: TGCGCCAGCAGCTACCAACTAGCGGGGGGGTATGAGCAGTTCTTC. This gives the protein CASSYQLAGGYEQFF.

This clonotype was detected many times. The chain joins TRBV5-6 to TRBJ1-6; D is perhaps TRBD1 (6 bases). The V and J ends lost 4 bases and 6 bases respectively, with 14 bases between them. The CDR3 is made up of 15 amino acids. CDR1 is SGHDT and CDR2 is YYEEEE in the germline V gene. The CDR3 nucleotides are TGTGCCAGCAGCCACGGGGGGCGCCTTAATTCACCCCTCCACTTT. Protein sequence: CASSHGGRLNSPLHF. The full variable domain, completed using reference TRBV5-6 and TRBJ1-6, is DAGVTQSPTHLIKTRGQQVTLRCSPKSGHDTVSWYQQALGQGPQFIFQYYEEEERQRGNFPDRFSGHQFPNYSSELNVNALLLGDSALYLCASSHGGRLNSPLHFGNGTRLTVT.

This clonotype was counted at least ten times. The V gene is TRBV20-1, the J gene TRBJ1-1; D gene unclear. The CDR3 sequence is 13 residues long. The germline V gene has CDR1 DFQATT and CDR2 SNEGSKA (reference sequence). V was shortened by 6 bases and J by 5 bases, with 16 bases between the two germline ends. CDR3 nucleotides: TGCAGTGCCCGCGGAGGAGGGTGGACTGAAGCTTTCTTT. Translation: CSARGGGWTEAFF.

This clonotype has at least ten counts. This chain uses TRBV20-1 with TRBJ2-2; 9 bases fit TRBD1. CDR3 size: 15 residues. CDR1 and CDR2 (germline): DFQATT, SNEGSKA (reference sequence). The junction had 7 bases not matched to a gene; V was cut back by 4 bases and J by 4 bases. CDR3 coding DNA: TGCAGTGCTATAAGACAGGGGGATATCACCGGGGAGCTGTTTTTT. As protein: CSAIRQGDITGELFF.

Relative to its sample, this clonotype is medium-sized. The rearrangement links TRBV23-1 to TRBJ2-1; no reliable D call. Being an ORF, TRBV23-1 has a function that is uncertain. Trimming took 0 bases from V and 10 from J, leaving 16 bases between them. The CDR3 sequence is 15 residues long. CDR3 amino acids: CASSQSVSPLLEQFF. The CDR3 DNA reads as TGCGCCAGCAGTCAATCGGTCAGTCCCTTGTTAGAGCAGTTCTTC.

In this sample, this clonotype turned up many times. The V and J genes are TRBV29-1 and TRBJ2-1; D is unclear. V lost 0 bases, J lost 5 bases, and 8 bases lay in between. CDR3 length: 13 amino acids. From germline, CDR1 is SQVTM and CDR2 ANQGSEA. CDR3 in DNA: TGCAGCGTTGAAGATCTGGGTCACAATGAGCAGTTCTTC. Protein product: CSVEDLGHNEQFF.

This clonotype has a handful of counts. The chain carries TRBV9 and TRBJ1-2, with D tentatively TRBD1 (6 bases). The CDR3 consists of 16 residues. Trimming removed 3 bases at V and 4 bases at J, with 19 bases between. The germline V gene encodes CDR1 SGDLS and CDR2 YYNGEE. In DNA form, the CDR3 reads TGTGCCAGCAGCGATCCGGAGGGGGTTAACCCCTATGGCTACACCTTC. Amino acid sequence: CASSDPEGVNPYGYTF.

The rearrangement joins TRBV7-9 to TRBJ2-7, with D unresolved. V lost 1 base to trimming and J lost 6 bases, with 13 bases between them. This CDR3 has 14 amino acids. Germline values: CDR1 SEHNR, CDR2 FQNEAQ (reference sequence). The CDR3 DNA is TGTGCCAGCAGCTTAGTACTCGGCCTCTCCGAGCAGTACTTC. Its protein is CASSLVLGLSEQYF. The full variable domain, rest sourced from reference TRBV7-9 and TRBJ2-7, is DTGVSQNPRHKITKRGQNVTFRCDPISEHNRLYWYRQTLGQGPEFLTYFQNEAQLEKSRLLSDRFSAERPKGSFSTLEIQRTEQGDSAMYLCASSLVLGLSEQYFGPGTRLTVT.

The V and J genes are TRBV11-2 and TRBJ1-2; 8 bases line up with TRBD1. Trimming cost V 5 bases and J 14 bases; bases outside gene matches: 7. This CDR3 is built from 11 residues. The germline CDR1 and CDR2 sequences are SGHAT and FQNNGV. The CDR3 nucleotides read TGTGCCAGCAGCAAGGCACAGGGGGTGACCTTC. Its protein product is CASSKAQGVTF.

This chain connects TRBV29-1 to TRBJ1-1, with 9 nucleotides matching TRBD1. Germline V lookup: CDR1 SQVTM, CDR2 ANQGSEA. This CDR3 is 13 amino acids long. V shed 1 base and J 4 bases; nucleotides not matched to a gene: 1. CDR3 protein: CSVEGQGGTEAFF. CDR3 bases: TGCAGCGTTGAAGGACAGGGGGGCACTGAAGCTTTCTTT.

This clonotype was counted many times. The genes are TRBV14 and TRBJ2-1; possibly TRBD1 or TRBD2 for D (5 bases each). Between the trimmed V and J ends, which lost 1 base and 2 bases, there was a span of 15 bases. From germline, CDR1 is SGHDN and CDR2 FVKESK. The CDR3 extends over 17 amino acids. The CDR3 loop reads CASSQALSGRPYNEQFF. The CDR3 DNA sequence: TGTGCCAGCAGCCAAGCTCTTTCGGGACGCCCCTACAATGAGCAGTTCTTC. The variable domain in full, with the rest retrieved from reference TRBV14 and TRBJ2-1, is EAGVTQFPSHSVIEKGQTVTLRCDPISGHDNLYWYRRVMGKEIKFLLHFVKESKQDESGMPNNRFLAERTGGTYSTLKVQPAELEDSGVYFCASSQALSGRPYNEQFFGPGTRLTVL.

The CDR3 loop reads CASSQGSEQYF. The CDR3 DNA reads as TGTGCCAGCAGTCAAGGGAGCGAGCAGTACTTC. V and J are TRBV6-2 or TRBV6-3 and TRBJ2-7, with D maybe TRBD2 (5 bases). Germline CDR1 is MNHEY and CDR2 is SVGEGT. CDR3 length: 11 residues. Trimming left V 5 bases short and J 6 bases short, with 8 bases between.

The J gene is TRBJ2-5, the V gene TRBV12-3 or TRBV12-4, with D perhaps matching TRBD1 or TRBD2 (5 bases each). Between the trimmed V and J ends, which lost 3 bases and 4 bases, there was a span of 6 bases. The CDR3 covers 12 residues. The chain's CDR3 is CASSLRGETQYF. CDR3 DNA: TGTGCCAGCAGTTTGAGGGGAGAGACCCAGTACTTC.

The chain joins TRBV29-1 to TRBJ2-1; TRBD1 aligns across 10 bases. V lost 6 bases, J lost 8 bases, and 10 bases stayed unmatched. Germline V gives CDR1 SQVTM, CDR2 ANQGSEA. The CDR3 runs 14 residues. CDR3 coding DNA: TGCAGCGTAGGTATGGGACAGGGGAGGTATGAGCAGTTCTTC. It codes for CSVGMGQGRYEQFF.

In its sample, this clonotype was seen many times. The rearrangement links TRBV29-1 to TRBJ1-2; TRBD1 is a possible D gene (5 bases). The CDR3 runs 12 residues. Trimming cost V 1 base and J 2 bases, with 5 bases left between them. CDR1 and CDR2 (germline): SQVTM, ANQGSEA. The CDR3 region is CSVEAGNYGYTF. Written as DNA, the CDR3 is TGCAGCGTTGAAGCAGGGAACTATGGCTACACCTTC.

This clonotype showed up many times. V is TRBV28 and J is TRBJ2-7, with TRBD2 matching 12 bases. The CDR3 runs to 16 residues. Germline-derived CDR1 and CDR2 are MDHEN and SYDVKM. V trimming: 5 bases; J trimming: 3 bases; junction bases outside the gene matches: 8. CDR3 coding DNA: TGTGCCAGCAGTCCCTCTAGCGGGAGGGCCTTCTACGAGCAGTACTTC. Encoded protein: CASSPSSGRAFYEQYF.

The gene calls are TRBV5-6 and TRBJ1-4; D call uncertain. The length of the CDR3 is 14 residues. V was pared by 4 bases and J by 5 bases, with 12 bases between. Germline-derived CDR1 and CDR2 are SGHDT and YYEEEE. The DNA of the CDR3 is TGTGCCAGCAGCGGGAGGTGGAGAAATGAAAAACTGTTTTTT. Translated: CASSGRWRNEKLFF.

At least ten counts were recorded for this clonotype. This chain connects TRBV23-1 to TRBJ1-5, with D maybe TRBD1 (5 bases). TRBV23-1 is sorted into the ORF group, with uncertain function. V lost 3 bases to trimming and J lost 3 bases, with 12 bases between them. The CDR3 sequence is 15 residues long. CDR3 loop: CASSHEGRHNQPQHF. In DNA form, the CDR3 reads TGCGCCAGCAGTCACGAGGGACGGCACAATCAGCCCCAGCATTTT.

This clonotype was observed many times. CDR3 protein: CASSQDLFGSYEQYF. In nucleotides, the CDR3 is TGTGCCAGCAGCCAAGATCTGTTCGGATCCTACGAGCAGTACTTC. The gene calls are TRBV3-1 and TRBJ2-7; D call uncertain. The V end was cut by 0 bases, the J end by 1 base, with 10 bases between. The CDR3 extends over 15 amino acids. CDR1 LGHDT and CDR2 YNNKEL come from the germline V gene (reference sequence).

At least ten counts were recorded for this clonotype. The V call is TRBV19, the J call TRBJ1-5; perhaps TRBD1 as D (6 bases). Trimming left V 5 bases short and J 0 bases short, with 14 bases between. Germline CDR1 LNHDA, CDR2 SQIVND (reference sequence). This CDR3 contains 16 residues. CDR3 protein: CASSLLDRDSNQPQHF. CDR3 in DNA: TGTGCCAGTAGTCTCTTGGACAGAGATAGCAATCAGCCCCAGCATTTT.

This chain joins TRBV7-8 and TRBJ1-4; no clear D gene. V shed 2 bases and J shed 5 bases, with 24 bases lying between them. Looked up from germline, CDR1 is SGHVS and CDR2 is FQNEAQ. This CDR3 is built from 19 residues. The CDR3 DNA is TGTGCCAGCAGCTTAACATCGGGAGCAGTCCCCGTTTACAATGAAAAACTGTTTTTT. This sequence encodes CASSLTSGAVPVYNEKLFF.

The V gene is TRBV10-3, the J gene TRBJ2-3; D gene uncertain. The germline gives CDR1 ENHRY, CDR2 SYGVKD. The ends were cut back, 7 bases at V and 2 bases at J, with 10 bases in the middle. This CDR3 is built from 13 residues. The CDR3: CAITWDSTDTQYF. Written as DNA, the CDR3 is TGTGCCATCACGTGGGATTCCACAGATACGCAGTATTTT.

This clonotype came up many times. The chain uses TRBV7-8 and TRBJ2-3, with D possibly matching TRBD1 (5 bases). CDR1 is SGHVS, CDR2 FQNEAQ, per germline. Trimming pared 1 base from V and 6 bases from J, leaving 8 bases between. This CDR3 comprises 13 residues. CDR3 nucleotide sequence: TGTGCCAGCAGCTTAGAGGGGCAGGATACGCAGTATTTT. It specifies CASSLEGQDTQYF.

This clonotype was found many times. The chain couples TRBV13 to TRBJ2-4; D gene uncertain. The CDR3 extends over 14 amino acids. Germline CDR1 is PRHDT and CDR2 is FYEKMQ (reference sequence). V was clipped by 4 bases and J by 7 bases, with 14 bases between them. CDR3 residues: CASSSSDPANIQYF. CDR3 sequence (DNA): TGTGCCAGCAGCTCCTCGGACCCGGCCAACATTCAGTACTTC. Supplemented by reference TRBV13 and TRBJ2-4, the full variable domain reads AAGVIQSPRHLIKEKRETATLKCYPIPRHDTVYWYQQGPGQDPQFLISFYEKMQSDKGSIPDRFSAQQFSDYHSELNMSSLELGDSALYFCASSSSDPANIQYFGAGTRLSVL.

This clonotype was detected many times. The chain uses TRBV5-1 and TRBJ2-6; 8 nucleotides agree with TRBD1. With 4 bases clipped from V and 4 bases from J, the junction kept 4 bases outside the gene matches. Germline-derived CDR1 and CDR2 are SGHRS and YFSETQ. This CDR3 region has 15 residues. The DNA for the CDR3 is TGCGCCAGCAGCACAGGGGGTCTGGGGGCCAACGTCCTGACTTTC. This gives the protein CASSTGGLGANVLTF. Variable domain in full (rest from reference TRBV5-1 and TRBJ2-6): KAGVTQTPRYLIKTRGQQVTLSCSPISGHRSVSWYQQTPGQGLQFLFEYFSETQRNKGNFPGRFSGRQFSNSRSEMNVSTLELGDSALYLCASSTGGLGANVLTFGAGSRLTVL.

Only one count was recorded for this clonotype. The chain joins TRBV7-8 to TRBJ2-7, with 7 bases aligning to TRBD1. Trimming cost V 1 base and J 3 bases; bases outside gene matches: 6. This CDR3 region has 15 residues. CDR1 is SGHVS and CDR2 is FQNEAQ in the germline V gene. CDR3 DNA: TGTGCCAGCAGCTTAGAGGGGGCCGCTAACTACGAGCAGTACTTC. It encodes CASSLEGAANYEQYF.